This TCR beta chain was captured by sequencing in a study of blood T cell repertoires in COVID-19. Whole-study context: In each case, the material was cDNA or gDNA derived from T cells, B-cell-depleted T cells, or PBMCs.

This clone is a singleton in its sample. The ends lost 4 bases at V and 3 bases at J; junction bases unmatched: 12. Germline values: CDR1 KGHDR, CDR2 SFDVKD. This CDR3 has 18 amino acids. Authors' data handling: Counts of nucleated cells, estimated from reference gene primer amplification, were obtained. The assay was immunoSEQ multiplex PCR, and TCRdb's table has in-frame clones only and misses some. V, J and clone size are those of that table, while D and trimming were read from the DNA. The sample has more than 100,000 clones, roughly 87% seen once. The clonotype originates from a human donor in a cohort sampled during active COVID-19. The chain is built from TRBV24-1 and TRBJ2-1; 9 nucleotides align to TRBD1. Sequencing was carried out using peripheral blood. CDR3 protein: CATSDRSSGTGFYNEQFF. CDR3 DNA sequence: TGTGCCACCAGTGACCGATCATCCGGGACAGGGTTCTACAATGAGCAGTTCTTC.